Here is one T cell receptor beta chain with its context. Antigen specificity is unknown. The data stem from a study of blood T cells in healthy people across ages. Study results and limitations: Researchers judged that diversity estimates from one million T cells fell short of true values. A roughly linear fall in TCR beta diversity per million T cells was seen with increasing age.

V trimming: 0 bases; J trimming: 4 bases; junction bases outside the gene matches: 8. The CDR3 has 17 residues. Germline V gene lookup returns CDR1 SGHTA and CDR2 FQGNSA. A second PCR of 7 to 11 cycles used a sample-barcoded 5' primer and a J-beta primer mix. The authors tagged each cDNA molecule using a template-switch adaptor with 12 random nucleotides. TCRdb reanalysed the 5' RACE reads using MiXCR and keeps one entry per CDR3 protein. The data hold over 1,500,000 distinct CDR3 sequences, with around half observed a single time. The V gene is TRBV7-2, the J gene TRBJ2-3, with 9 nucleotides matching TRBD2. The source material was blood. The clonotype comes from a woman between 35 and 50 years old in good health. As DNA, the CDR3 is TGTGCCAGCAGCTTAGCGCACCGCGGGGGGGCGTCAGATACGCAGTATTTT. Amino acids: CASSLAHRGGASDTQYF.